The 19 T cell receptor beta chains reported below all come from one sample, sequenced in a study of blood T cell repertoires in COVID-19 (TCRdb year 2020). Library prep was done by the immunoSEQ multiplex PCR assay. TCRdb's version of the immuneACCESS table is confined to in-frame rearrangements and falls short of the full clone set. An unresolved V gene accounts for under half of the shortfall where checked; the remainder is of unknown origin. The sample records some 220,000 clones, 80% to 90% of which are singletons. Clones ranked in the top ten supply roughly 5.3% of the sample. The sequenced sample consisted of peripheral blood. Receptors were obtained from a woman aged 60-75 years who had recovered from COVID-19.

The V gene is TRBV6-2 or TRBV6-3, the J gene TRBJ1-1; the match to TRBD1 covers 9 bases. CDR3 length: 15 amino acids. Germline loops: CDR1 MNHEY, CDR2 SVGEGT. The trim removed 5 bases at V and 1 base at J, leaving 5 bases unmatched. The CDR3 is CASSPKGQGNTEAFF. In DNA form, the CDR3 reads TGTGCCAGCAGTCCCAAGGGACAGGGGAACACTGAAGCTTTCTTT.

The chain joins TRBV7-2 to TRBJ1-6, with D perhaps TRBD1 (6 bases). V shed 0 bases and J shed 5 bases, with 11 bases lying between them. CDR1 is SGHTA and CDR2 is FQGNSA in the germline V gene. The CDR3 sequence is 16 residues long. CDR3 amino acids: CASSLATGVHNSPLHF. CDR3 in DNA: TGTGCCAGCAGCTTAGCGACAGGCGTTCATAATTCACCCCTCCACTTT.

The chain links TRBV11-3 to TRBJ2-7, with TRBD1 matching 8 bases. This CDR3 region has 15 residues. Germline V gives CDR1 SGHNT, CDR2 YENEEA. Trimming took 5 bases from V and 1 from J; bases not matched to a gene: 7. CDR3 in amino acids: CASSLRTGTSYEQYF. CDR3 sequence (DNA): TGTGCCAGCAGCCTCCGGACAGGGACATCCTACGAGCAGTACTTC.

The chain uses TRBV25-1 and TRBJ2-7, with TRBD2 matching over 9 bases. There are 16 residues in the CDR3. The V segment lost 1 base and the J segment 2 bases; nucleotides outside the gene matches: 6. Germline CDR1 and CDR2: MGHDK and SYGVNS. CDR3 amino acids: CASSESGGGVPYEQYF. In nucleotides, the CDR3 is TGTGCCAGCAGTGAATCGGGCGGGGGGGTACCCTACGAGCAGTACTTC.

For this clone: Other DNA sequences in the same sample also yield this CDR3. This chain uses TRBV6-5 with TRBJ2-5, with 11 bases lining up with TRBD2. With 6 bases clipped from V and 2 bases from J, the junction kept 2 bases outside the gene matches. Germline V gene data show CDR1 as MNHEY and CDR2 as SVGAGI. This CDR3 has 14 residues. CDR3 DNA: TGTGCCAGCAGACTAGCGGGGGTACAAGAGACCCAGTACTTC. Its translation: CASRLAGVQETQYF.

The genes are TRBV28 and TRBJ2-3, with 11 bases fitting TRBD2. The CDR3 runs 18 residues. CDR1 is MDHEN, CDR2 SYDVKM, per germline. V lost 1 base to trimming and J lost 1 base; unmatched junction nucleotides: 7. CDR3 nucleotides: TGTGCCAGCAGTTTATTTGGACTAGCGGGTGGAGGCACAGATACGCAGTATTTT. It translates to CASSLFGLAGGGTDTQYF.

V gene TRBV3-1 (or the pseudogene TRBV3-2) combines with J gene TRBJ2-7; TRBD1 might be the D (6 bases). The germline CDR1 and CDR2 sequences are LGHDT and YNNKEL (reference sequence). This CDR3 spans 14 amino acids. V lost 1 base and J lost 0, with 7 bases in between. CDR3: CASSQVDSSYEQYF. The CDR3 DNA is TGTGCCAGCAGCCAAGTGGACAGCTCCTACGAGCAGTACTTC.

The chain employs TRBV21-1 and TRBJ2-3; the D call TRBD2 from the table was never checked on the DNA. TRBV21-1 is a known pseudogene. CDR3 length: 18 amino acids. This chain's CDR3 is CASSKGEVGRVRTDTQYF. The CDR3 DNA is TGTGCCAGCAGCAAAGGGGAGGTAGGCAGGGTACGCACAGATACGCAGTATTTT.

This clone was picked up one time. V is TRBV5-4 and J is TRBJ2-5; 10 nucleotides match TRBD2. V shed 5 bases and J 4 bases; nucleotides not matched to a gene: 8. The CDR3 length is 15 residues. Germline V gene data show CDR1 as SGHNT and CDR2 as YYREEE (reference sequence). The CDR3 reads CASSERGGFRETQYF. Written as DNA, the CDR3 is TGTGCCAGCAGTGAGCGGGGGGGCTTCCGAGAGACCCAGTACTTC.

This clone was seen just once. CDR3: CASRTATDTQYF. The CDR3, as DNA: TGTGCCAGCAGGACAGCCACAGATACGCAGTATTTT. This sequence joins TRBV2 and TRBJ2-3, with TRBD1 as a possible D gene (5 bases). Between the trimmed V and J ends, which lost 6 bases and 2 bases, there was a span of 6 bases. Germline V gives CDR1 SNHLY, CDR2 FYNNEI. This CDR3 has 12 amino acids.

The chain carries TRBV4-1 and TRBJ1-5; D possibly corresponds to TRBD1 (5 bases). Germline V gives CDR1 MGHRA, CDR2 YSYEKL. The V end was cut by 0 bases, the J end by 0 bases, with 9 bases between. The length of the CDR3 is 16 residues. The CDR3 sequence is CASSQDDSNSNQPQHF. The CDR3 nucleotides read TGCGCCAGCAGCCAAGACGACAGCAATAGCAATCAGCCCCAGCATTTT.

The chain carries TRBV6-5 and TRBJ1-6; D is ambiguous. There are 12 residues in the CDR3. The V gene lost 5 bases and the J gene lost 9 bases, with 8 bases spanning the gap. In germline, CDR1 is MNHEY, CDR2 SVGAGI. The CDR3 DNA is TGTGCCAGCAGTCGGTACCGTTCACCCCTCCACTTT. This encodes CASSRYRSPLHF.

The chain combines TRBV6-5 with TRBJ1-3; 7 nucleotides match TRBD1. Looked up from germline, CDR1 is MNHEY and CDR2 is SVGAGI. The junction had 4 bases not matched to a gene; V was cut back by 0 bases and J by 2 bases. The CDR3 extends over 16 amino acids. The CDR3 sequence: CASSYSGGRTGNTIYF. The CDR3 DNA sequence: TGTGCCAGCAGTTACTCAGGGGGCCGGACTGGAAACACCATATATTTT.

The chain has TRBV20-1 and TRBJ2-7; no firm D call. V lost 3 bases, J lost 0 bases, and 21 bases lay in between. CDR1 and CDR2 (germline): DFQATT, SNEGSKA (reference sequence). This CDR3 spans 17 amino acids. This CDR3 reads CSASGALRTLSSYEQYF. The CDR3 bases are TGCAGTGCTAGTGGAGCCCTTAGAACGCTAAGCTCCTACGAGCAGTACTTC.

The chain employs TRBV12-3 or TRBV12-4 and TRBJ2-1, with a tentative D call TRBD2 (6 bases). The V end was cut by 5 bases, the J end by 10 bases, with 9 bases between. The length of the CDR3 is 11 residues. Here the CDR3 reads CASSPGLEQFF. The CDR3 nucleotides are TGTGCCAGCAGTCCGGGACTCGAGCAGTTCTTC.

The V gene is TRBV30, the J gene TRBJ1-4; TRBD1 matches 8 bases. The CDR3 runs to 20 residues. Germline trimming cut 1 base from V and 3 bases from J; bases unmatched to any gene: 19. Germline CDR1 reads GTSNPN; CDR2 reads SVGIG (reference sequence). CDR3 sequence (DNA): TGTGCCTGGAGTGGCCGACAGGGGTTAGGACCGATTCGGCCTAATGAAAAACTGTTTTTT. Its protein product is CAWSGRQGLGPIRPNEKLFF.

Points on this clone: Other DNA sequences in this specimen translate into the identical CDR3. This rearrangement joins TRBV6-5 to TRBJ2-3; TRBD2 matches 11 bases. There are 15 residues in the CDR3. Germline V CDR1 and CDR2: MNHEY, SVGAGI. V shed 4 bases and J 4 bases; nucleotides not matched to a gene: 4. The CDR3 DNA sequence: TGTGCCAGCAGTTCCCTAGCGGGGGGATCAGATACGCAGTATTTT. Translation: CASSSLAGGSDTQYF.

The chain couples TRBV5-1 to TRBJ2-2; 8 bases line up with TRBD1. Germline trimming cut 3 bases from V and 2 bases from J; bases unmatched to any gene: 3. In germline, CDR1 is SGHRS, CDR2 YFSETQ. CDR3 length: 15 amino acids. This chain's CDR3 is CASSSGQGNTGELFF. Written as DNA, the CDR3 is TGCGCCAGCAGCTCTGGACAGGGCAACACCGGGGAGCTGTTTTTT. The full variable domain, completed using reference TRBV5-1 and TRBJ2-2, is KAGVTQTPRYLIKTRGQQVTLSCSPISGHRSVSWYQQTPGQGLQFLFEYFSETQRNKGNFPGRFSGRQFSNSRSEMNVSTLELGDSALYLCASSSGQGNTGELFFGEGSRLTVL.

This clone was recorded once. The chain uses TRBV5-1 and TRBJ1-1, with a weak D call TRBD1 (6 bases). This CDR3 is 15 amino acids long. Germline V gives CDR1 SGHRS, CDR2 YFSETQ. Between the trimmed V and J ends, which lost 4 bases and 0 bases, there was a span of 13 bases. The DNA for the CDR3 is TGCGCCAGCAGCAGATCCGGGACAATGAACACTGAAGCTTTCTTT. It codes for CASSRSGTMNTEAFF.